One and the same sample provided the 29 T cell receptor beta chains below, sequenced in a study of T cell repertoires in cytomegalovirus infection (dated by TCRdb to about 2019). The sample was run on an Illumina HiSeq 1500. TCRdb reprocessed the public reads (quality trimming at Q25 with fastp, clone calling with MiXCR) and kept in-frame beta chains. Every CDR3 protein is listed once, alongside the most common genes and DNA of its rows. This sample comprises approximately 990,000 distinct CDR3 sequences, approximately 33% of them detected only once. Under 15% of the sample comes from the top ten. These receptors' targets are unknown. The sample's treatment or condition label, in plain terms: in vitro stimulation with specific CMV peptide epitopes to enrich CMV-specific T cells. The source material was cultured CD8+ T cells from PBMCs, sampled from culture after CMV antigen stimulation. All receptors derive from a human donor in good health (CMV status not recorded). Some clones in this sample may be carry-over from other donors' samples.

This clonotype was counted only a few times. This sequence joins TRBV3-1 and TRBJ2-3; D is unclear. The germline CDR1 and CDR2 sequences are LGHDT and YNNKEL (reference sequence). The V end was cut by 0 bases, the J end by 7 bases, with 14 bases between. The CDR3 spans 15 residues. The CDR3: CASSQEGEERNTQYF. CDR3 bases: TGTGCCAGCAGCCAAGAGGGTGAAGAACGGAATACGCAGTATTTT.

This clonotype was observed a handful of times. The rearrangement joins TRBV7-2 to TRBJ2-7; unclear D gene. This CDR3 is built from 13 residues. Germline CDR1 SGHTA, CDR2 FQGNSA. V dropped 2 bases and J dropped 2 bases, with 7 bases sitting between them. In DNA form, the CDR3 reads TGTGCCAGCAGCTTATTGGGCGCCTACGAGCAGTACTTC. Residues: CASSLLGAYEQYF.

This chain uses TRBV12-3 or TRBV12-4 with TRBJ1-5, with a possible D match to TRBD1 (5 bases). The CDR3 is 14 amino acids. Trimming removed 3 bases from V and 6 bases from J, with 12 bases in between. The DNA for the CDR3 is TGTGCCAGCAGTTTTGGGGGGAGGGGTCAGCCCCAGCATTTT. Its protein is CASSFGGRGQPQHF.

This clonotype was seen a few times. Here the CDR3 reads CASSYSDRGYREQFF. The CDR3, as DNA: TGTGCCAGCAGTTACTCGGACAGGGGATATCGTGAGCAGTTCTTC. The chain carries TRBV6-2 or TRBV6-3 and TRBJ2-1; the match to TRBD1 covers 9 bases. CDR1 is MNHEY and CDR2 is SVGEGT in the germline V gene. The CDR3 has 15 residues. Losses at the gene ends were 0 bases for V and 9 bases for J; bases not matched to a gene: 6.

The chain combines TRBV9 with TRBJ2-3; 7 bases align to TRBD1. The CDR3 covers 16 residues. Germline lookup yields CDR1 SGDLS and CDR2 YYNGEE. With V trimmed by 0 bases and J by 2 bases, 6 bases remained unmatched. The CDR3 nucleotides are TGTGCCAGCAGCGTAGCACAGGGGTCTTTCACAGATACGCAGTATTTT. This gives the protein CASSVAQGSFTDTQYF.

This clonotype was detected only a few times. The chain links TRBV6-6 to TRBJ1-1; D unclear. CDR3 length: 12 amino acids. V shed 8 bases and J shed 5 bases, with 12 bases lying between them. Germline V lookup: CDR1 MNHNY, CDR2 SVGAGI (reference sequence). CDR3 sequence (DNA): TGTGCCAGCCCTCCCTGGGGAACTGAAGCTTTCTTT. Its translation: CASPPWGTEAFF.

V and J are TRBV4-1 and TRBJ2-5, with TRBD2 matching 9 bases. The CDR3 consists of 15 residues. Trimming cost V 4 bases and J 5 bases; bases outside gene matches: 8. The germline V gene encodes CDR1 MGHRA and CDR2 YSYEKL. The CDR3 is CASSPASGVIETQYF. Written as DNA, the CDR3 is TGCGCCAGCAGCCCGGCTAGCGGGGTGATCGAGACCCAGTACTTC.

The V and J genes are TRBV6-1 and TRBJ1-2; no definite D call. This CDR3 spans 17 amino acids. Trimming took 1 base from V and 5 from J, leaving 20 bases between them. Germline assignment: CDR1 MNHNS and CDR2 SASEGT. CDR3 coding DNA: TGTGCCAGCAGTGAAGTCGACCTCAGCGGGTCTTATTATGGCTACACCTTC. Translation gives CASSEVDLSGSYYGYTF.

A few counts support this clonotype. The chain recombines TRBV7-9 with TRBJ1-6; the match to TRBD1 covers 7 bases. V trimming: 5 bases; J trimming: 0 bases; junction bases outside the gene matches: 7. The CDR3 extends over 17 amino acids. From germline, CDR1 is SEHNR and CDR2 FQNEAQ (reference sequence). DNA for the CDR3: TGTGCCAGCAGCGAATCGACAGGGAACTCCTATAATTCACCCCTCCACTTT. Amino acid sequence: CASSESTGNSYNSPLHF.

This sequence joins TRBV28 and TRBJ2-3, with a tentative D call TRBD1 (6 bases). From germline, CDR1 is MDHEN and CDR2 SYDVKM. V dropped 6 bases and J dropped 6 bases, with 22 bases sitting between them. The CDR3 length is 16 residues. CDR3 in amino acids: CASSGDTSITMDTQYF. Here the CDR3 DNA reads TGTGCCAGCAGCGGGGACACCTCAATTACCATGGATACGCAGTATTTT.

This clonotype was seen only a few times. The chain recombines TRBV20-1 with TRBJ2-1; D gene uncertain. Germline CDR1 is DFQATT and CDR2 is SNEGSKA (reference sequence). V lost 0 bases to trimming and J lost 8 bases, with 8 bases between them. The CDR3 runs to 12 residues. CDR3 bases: TGCAGTGCTAGAGATGCTCGTGATGAGCAGTTCTTC. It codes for CSARDARDEQFF.

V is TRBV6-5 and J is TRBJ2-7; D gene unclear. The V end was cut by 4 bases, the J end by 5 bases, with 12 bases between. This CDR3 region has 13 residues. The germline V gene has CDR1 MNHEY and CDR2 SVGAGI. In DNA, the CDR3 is TGTGCCAGCAGTTGGAGACCCTTCAACGAGCAGTACTTC. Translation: CASSWRPFNEQYF.

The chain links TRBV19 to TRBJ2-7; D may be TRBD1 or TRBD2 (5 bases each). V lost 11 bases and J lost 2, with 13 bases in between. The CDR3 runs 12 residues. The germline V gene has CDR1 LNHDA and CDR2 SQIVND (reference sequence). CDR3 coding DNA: TGTGCCTCGGCTCCGGGGCCCTACGAGCAGTACTTC. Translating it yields CASAPGPYEQYF.

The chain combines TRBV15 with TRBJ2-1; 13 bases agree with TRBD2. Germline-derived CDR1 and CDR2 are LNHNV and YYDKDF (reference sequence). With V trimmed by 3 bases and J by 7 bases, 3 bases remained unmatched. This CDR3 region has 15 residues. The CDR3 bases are TGTGCCACCAGCAGCGGACTAGCGGGGGCGAATGAGCAGTTCTTC. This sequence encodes CATSSGLAGANEQFF.

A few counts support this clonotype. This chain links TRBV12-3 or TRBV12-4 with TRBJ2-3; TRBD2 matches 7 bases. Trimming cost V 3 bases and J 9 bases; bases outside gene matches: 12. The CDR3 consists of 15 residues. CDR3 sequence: CASSFGAGVPQTQYF. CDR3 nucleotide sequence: TGTGCCAGCAGTTTCGGGGCGGGGGTCCCTCAGACGCAGTATTTT.

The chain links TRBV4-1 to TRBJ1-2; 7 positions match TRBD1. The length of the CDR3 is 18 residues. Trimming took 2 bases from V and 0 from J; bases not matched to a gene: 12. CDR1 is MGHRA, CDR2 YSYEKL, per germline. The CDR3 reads CASSQHSGQGDPNYGYTF. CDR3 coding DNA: TGCGCCAGCAGCCAACATAGTGGGCAGGGGGATCCTAACTATGGCTACACCTTC.

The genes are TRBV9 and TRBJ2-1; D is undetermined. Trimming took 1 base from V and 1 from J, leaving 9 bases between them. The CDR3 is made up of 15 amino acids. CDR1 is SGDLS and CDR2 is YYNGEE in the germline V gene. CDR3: CASSVTLGSYNEQFF. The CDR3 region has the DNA TGTGCCAGCAGCGTAACGCTAGGGTCCTACAATGAGCAGTTCTTC. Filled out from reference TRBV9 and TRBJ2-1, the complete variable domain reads DSGVTQTPKHLITATGQRVTLRCSPRSGDLSVYWYQQSLDQGLQFLIQYYNGEERAKGNILERFSAQQFPDLHSELNLSSLELGDSALYFCASSVTLGSYNEQFFGPGTRLTVL.

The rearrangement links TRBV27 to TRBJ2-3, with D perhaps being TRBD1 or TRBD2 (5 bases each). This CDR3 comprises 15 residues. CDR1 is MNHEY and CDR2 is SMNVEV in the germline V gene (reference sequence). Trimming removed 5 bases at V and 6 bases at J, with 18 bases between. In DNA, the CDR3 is TGTGCCAGCAGTCCCGCAGGGAGTTCGGGGGATACGCAGTATTTT. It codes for CASSPAGSSGDTQYF.

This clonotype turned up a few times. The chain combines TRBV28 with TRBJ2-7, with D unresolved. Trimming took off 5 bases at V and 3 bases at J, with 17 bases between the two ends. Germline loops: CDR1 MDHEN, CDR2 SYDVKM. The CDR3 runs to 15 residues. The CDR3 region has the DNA TGTGCCAGCAGTCCCGGGCAGGTCCGGAACTACGAGCAGTACGTC. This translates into CASSPGQVRNYEQYV.

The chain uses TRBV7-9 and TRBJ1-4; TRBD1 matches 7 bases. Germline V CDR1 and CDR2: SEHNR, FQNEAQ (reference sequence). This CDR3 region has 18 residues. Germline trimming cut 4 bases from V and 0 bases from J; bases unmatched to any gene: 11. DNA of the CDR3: TGTGCCAGCAGCTCCCGACGATTTACAGGGGCAACTAATGAAAAACTGTTTTTT. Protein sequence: CASSSRRFTGATNEKLFF.

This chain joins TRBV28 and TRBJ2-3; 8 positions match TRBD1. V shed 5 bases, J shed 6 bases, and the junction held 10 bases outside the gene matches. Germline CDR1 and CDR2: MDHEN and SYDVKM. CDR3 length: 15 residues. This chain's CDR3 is CASSLTQGAWDTQYF. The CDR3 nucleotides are TGTGCCAGCAGTCTTACTCAGGGGGCCTGGGATACGCAGTATTTT.

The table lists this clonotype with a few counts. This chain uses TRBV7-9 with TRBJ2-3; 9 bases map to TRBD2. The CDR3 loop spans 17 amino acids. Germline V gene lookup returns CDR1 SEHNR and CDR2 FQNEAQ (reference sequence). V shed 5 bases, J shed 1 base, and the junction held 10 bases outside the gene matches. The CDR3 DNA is TGTGCCAGCAGCCCCGCGGGGGGGGAGACACGCACAGATACGCAGTATTTT. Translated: CASSPAGGETRTDTQYF.

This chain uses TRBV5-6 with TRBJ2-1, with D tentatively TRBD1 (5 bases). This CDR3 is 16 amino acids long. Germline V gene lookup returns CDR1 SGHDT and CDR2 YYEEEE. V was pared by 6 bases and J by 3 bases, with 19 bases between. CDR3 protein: CASISFRETVYNEQFF. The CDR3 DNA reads TGTGCCAGCATAAGTTTCCGAGAGACAGTCTACAATGAGCAGTTCTTC.

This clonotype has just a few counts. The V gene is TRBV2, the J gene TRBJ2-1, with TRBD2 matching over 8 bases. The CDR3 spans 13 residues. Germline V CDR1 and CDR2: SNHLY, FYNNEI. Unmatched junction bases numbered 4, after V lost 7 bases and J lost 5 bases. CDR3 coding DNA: TGTGCCAGCAATAGCGGGACTAACAATGAGCAGTTCTTC. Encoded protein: CASNSGTNNEQFF.

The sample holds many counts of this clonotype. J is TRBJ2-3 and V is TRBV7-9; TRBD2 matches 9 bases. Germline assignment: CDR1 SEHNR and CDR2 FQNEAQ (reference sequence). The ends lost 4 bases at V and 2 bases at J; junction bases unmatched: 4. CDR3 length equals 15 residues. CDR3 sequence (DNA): TGTGCCAGCAGCTCCGGGACTAGCTCCACAGATACGCAGTATTTT. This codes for CASSSGTSSTDTQYF.

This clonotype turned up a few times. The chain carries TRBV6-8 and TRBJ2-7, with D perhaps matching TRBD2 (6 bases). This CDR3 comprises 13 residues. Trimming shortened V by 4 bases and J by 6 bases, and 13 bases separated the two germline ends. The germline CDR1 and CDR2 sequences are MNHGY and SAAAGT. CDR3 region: CASSSGVLGEQYV. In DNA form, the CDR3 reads TGTGCCAGCAGTTCGGGGGTTCTTGGCGAGCAGTACGTC.

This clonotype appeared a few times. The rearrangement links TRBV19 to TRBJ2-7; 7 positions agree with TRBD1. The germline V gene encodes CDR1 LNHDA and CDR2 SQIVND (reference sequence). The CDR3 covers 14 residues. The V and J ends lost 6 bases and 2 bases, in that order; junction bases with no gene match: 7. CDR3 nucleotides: TGTGCCAGTAGAAAAGACAGGGCGGCCTACGAGCAGTACTTC. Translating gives CASRKDRAAYEQYF. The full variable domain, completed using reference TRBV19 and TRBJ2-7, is DGGITQSPKYLFRKEGQNVTLSCEQNLNHDAMYWYRQDPGQGLRLIYYSQIVNDFQKGDIAEGYSVSREKKESFPLTVTSAQKNPTAFYLCASRKDRAAYEQYFGPGTRLTVT.

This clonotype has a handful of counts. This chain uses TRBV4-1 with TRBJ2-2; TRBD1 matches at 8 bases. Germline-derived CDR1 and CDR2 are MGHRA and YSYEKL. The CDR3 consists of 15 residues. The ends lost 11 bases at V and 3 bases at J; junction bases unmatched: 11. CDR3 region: CAGGQGARDTGELFF. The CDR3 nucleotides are TGCGCCGGAGGGCAGGGGGCAAGGGACACCGGGGAGCTGTTTTTT.

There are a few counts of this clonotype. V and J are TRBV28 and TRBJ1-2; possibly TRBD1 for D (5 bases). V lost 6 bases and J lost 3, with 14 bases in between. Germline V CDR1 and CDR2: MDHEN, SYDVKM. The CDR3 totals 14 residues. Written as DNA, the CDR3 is TGTGCCAGCAGCACCGCCGGGACTTACTATGGCTACACCTTC. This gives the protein CASSTAGTYYGYTF.